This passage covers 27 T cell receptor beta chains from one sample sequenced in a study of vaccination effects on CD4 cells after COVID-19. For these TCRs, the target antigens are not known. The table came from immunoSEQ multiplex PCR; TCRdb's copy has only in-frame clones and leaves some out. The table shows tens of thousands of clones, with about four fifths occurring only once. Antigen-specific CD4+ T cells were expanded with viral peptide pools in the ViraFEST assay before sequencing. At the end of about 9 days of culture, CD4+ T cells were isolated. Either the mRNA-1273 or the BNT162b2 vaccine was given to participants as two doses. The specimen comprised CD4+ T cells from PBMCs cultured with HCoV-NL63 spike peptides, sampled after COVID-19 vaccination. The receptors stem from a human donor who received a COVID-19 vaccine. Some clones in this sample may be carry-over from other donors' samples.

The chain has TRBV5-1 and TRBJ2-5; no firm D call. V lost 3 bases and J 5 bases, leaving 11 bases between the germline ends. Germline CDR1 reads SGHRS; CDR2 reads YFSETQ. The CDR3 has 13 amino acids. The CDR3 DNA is TGCGCCAGCAGCTCTTTAAGTAGGGAGACCCAGTACTTC. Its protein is CASSSLSRETQYF.

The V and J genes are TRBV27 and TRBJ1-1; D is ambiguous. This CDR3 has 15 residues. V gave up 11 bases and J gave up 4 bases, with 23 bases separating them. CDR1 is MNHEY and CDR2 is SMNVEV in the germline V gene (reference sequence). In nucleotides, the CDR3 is TGTGCCTGTATCCCCCCGGGGAGGTCGGTCACTGAAGCTTTCTTT. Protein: CACIPPGRSVTEAFF.

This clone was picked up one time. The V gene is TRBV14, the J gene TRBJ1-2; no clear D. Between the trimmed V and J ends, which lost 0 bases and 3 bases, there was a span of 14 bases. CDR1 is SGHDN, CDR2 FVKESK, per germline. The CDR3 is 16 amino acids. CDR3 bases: TGTGCCAGCAGCCAAGAAAGCCGGAGAGTTCACTATGGCTACACCTTC. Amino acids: CASSQESRRVHYGYTF.

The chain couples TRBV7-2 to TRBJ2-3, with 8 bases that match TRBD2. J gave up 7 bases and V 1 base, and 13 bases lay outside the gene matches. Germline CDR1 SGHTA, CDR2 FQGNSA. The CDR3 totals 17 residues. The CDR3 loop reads CASSLEAGGRLSNTQYF. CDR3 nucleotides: TGTGCCAGCAGCTTAGAGGCGGGGGGCCGACTATCGAATACGCAGTATTTT.

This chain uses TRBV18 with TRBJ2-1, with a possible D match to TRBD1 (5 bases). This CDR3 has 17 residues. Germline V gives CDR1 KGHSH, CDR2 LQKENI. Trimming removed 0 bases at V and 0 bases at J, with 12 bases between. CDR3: CASSPPNSQGSYNEQFF. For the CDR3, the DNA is TGTGCCAGCTCACCACCGAATTCGCAGGGCTCCTACAATGAGCAGTTCTTC.

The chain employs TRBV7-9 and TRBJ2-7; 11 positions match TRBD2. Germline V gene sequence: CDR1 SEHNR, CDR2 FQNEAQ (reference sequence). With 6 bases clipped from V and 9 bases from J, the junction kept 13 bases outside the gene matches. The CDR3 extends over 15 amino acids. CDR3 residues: CASRLRTSGGAGQYV. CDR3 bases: TGTGCCAGCAGGCTACGAACTAGCGGGGGCGCAGGGCAGTACGTC.

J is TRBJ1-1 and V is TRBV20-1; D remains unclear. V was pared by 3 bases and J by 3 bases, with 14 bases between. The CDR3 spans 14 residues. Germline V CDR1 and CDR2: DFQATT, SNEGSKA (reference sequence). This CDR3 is CSASSPREDTEAFF. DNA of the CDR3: TGCAGTGCTAGTAGCCCCCGGGAGGACACTGAAGCTTTCTTT.

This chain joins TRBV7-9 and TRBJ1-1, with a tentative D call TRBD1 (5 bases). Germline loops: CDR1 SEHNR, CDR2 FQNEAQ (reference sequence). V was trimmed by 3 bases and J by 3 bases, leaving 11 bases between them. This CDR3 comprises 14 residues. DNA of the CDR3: TGTGCCAGCAGCTTCATTGGGGCATACACTGAAGCTTTCTTT. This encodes CASSFIGAYTEAFF.

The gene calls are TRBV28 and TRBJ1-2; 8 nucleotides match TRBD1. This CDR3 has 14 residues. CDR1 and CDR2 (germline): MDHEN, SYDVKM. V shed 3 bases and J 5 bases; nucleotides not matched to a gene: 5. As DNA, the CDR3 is TGTGCCAGCAGTTTCTCAGGGGGCGGTTATGGCTACACCTTC. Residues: CASSFSGGGYGYTF.

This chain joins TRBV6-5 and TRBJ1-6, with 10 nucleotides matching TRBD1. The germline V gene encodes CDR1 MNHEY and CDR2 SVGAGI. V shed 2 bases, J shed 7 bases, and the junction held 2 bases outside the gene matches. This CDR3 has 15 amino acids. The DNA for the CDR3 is TGTGCCAGCAGTTACACGGGACAGGGGAATTCACCCCTCCACTTT. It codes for CASSYTGQGNSPLHF.

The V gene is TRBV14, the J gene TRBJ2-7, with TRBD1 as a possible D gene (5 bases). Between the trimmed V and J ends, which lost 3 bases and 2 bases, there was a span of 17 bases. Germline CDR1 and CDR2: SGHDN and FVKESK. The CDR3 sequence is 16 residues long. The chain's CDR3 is CASSHAAWGHPYEQYV. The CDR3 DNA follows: TGTGCCAGCAGCCACGCAGCTTGGGGCCATCCCTACGAGCAGTACGTC.

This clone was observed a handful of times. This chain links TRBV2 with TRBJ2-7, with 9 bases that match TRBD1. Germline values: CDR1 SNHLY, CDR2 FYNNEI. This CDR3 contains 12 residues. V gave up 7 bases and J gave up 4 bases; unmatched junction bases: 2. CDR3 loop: CASNRGPYEQYV. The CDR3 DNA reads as TGTGCCAGCAACAGGGGGCCGTACGAGCAGTACGTC.

In DNA form, the CDR3 reads TGTGCCAGCATCGACTCGGGACAGTCCACTGAAGCTTTCTTT. It yields the protein CASIDSGQSTEAFF. This chain connects TRBV6-5 to TRBJ1-1, with 7 bases matching TRBD1. Germline CDR1 is MNHEY and CDR2 is SVGAGI. The trim removed 7 bases at V and 4 bases at J, leaving 9 bases unmatched. The CDR3 covers 14 residues.

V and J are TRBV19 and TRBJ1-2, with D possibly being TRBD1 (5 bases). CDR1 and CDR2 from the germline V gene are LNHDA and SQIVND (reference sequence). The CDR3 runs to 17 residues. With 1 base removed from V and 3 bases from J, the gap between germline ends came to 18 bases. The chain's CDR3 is CASSIGHYLGGDYGYTF. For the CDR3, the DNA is TGTGCCAGTAGTATAGGCCATTACCTCGGGGGGGACTATGGCTACACCTTC.

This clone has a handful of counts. CDR3 residues: CASSPGDGGSGELFF. The CDR3 DNA reads TGTGCCAGCAGCCCTGGGGATGGGGGGTCCGGGGAGCTGTTTTTT. This chain connects TRBV5-4 to TRBJ2-2; tentatively, D is TRBD2 (6 bases). Looked up from germline, CDR1 is SGHNT and CDR2 is YYREEE (reference sequence). The CDR3 runs to 15 residues. V dropped 4 bases and J dropped 6 bases, with 16 bases sitting between them.

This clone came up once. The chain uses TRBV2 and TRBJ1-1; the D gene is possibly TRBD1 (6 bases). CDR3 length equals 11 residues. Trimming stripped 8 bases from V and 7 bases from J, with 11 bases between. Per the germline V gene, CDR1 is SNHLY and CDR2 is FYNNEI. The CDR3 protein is CASRDNSEAFF. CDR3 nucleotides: TGTGCCAGCCGGGACAATAGTGAAGCTTTCTTT.

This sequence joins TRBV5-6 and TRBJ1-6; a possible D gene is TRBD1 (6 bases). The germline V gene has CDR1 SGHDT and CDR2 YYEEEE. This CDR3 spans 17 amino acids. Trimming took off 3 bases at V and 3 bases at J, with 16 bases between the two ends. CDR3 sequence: CASSSRQENYYNSPLHF. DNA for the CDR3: TGTGCCAGCAGCTCCCGACAGGAAAACTACTATAATTCACCCCTCCACTTT.

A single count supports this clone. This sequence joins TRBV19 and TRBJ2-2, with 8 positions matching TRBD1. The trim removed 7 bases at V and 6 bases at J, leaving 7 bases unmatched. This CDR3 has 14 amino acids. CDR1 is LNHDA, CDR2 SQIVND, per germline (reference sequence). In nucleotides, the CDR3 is TGTGCCAGTACTAAGACAGGGGTGTCCGGGGAGCTGTTTTTT. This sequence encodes CASTKTGVSGELFF.

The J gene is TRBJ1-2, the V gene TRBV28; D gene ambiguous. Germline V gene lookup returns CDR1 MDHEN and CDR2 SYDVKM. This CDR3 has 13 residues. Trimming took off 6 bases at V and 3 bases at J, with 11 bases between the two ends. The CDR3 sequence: CASSSDNYYGYTF. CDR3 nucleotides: TGTGCCAGCAGCTCCGACAACTACTATGGCTACACCTTC.

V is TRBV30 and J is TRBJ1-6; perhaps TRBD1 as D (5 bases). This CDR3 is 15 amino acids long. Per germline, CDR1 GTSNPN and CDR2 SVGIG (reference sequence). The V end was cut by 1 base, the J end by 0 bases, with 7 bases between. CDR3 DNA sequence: TGTGCCTGGAGTGACAGGCACTCCTATAATTCACCCCTCCACTTT. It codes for CAWSDRHSYNSPLHF.

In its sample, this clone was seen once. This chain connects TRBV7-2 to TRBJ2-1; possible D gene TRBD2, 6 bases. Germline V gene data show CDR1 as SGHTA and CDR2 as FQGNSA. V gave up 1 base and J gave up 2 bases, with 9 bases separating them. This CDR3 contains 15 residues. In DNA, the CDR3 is TGTGCCAGCAGCTTAGAGCGGGCCCCCTACAATGAGCAGTTCTTC. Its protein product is CASSLERAPYNEQFF.

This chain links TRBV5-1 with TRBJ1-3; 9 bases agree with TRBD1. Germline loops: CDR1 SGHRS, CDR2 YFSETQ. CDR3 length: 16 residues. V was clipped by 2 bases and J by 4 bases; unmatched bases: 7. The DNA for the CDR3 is TGCGCCAGCAGCTTACAGGGGGCGATCTTCGGAAACACCATATATTTT. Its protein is CASSLQGAIFGNTIYF.

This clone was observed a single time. CDR3 sequence: CASSGALSTDTQYF. For the CDR3, the DNA is TGTGCCAGCAGCGGGGCGCTTAGCACAGATACGCAGTATTTT. This chain connects TRBV9 to TRBJ2-3; D is undetermined. The CDR3 runs to 14 residues. Between the trimmed V and J ends, which lost 3 bases and 0 bases, there was a span of 8 bases. Germline-derived CDR1 and CDR2 are SGDLS and YYNGEE.

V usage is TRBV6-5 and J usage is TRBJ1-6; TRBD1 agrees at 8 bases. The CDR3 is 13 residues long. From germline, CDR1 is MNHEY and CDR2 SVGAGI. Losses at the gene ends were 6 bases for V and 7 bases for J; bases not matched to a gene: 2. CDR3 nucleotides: TGTGCCAGCAGGGACAGGGTAAATTCACCCCTCCACTTT. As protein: CASRDRVNSPLHF.

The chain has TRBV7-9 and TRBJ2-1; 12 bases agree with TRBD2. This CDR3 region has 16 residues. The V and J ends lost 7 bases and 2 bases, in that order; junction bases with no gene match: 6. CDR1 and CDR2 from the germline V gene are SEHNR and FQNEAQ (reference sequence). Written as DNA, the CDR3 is TGTGCCAGCATCCCTGGACTAGCGGGGACCTACAATGAGCAGTTCTTC. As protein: CASIPGLAGTYNEQFF.

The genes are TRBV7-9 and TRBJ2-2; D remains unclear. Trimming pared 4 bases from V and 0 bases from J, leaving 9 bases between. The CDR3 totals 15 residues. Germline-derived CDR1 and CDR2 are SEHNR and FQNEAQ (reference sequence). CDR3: CASSSVGANTGELFF. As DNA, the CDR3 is TGTGCCAGCAGCTCTGTAGGAGCGAACACCGGGGAGCTGTTTTTT.

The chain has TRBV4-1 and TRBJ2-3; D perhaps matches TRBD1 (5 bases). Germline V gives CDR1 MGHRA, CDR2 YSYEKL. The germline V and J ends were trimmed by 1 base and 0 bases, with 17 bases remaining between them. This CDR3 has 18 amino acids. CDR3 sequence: CASSQVGGADPSTDTQYF. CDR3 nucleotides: TGCGCCAGCAGCCAAGTTGGTGGGGCAGACCCTAGCACAGATACGCAGTATTTT.